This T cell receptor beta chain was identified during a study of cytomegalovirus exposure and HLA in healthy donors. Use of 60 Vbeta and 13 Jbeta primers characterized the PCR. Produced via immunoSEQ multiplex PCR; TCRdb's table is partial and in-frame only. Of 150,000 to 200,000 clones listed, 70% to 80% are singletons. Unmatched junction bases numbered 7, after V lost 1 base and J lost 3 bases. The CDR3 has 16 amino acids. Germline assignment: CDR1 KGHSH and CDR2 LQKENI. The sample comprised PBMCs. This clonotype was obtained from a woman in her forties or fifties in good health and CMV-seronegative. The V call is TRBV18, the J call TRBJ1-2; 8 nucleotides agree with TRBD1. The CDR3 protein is CASSPQGQVVDYGYTF. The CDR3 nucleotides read TGTGCCAGCTCACCACAGGGACAGGTGGTAGACTATGGCTACACCTTC.